The present entry profiles one T cell receptor (beta chain) with its context. The CDR3 consists of 12 residues. Trimming shortened V by 0 bases and J by 7 bases, and 7 bases separated the two germline ends. Germline V CDR1 and CDR2: MNHEY, SVGEGT. This sample was included in a study of blood T cell repertoires in COVID-19. Generated by immunoSEQ multiplex PCR, the TCRdb table keeps only in-frame clones and is missing some. Among more than 250,000 clones, about 90% were seen once, and the ten largest hold 2% to 2.5%. Sequenced input: peripheral blood. The chain is built from TRBV6-2 or TRBV6-3 and TRBJ2-7; D is uncertain. This TCR was recovered from a woman aged 25 to 39 who had recovered from COVID-19. The CDR3 sequence: CASSYSNSEQYF. The CDR3 coding sequence is TGTGCCAGCAGTTACTCGAACAGTGAGCAGTACTTC.